This T cell receptor (beta chain) stems from a study of blood T cell repertoires in COVID-19 (dated by TCRdb to 2018 to 2021). Regarding the research as a whole: The collaborator samples originated in the United States, Italy and Spain and spanned the acute and convalescent phases of COVID-19. The samples were drawn from the first 160 participants of the ongoing ImmuneRACE study and from about 1,200 subjects provided by 6 global collaborators. HLA class I and class II types, where available, came from metadata supplied by the sample provider rather than from assay-based typing. The prospective study material was composed of cDNA or gDNA derived from T cells, B-cell-depleted T cells, or PBMCs. The dataset comprised deeply sampled blood TCRbeta repertoires from subjects exposed to, actively infected with, or recovered from COVID-19. The repertoires were released in a freely available public database intended as a resource for research on the immune response to SARS-CoV-2. A de-identified subject ID, COVID-19 status, age in years and sex were almost always included in the sample metadata.

Enrolling through a virtual design, the prospective study's participants ranged in age from roughly 18 to 89 years and lived across roughly 24 United States geographic areas. In the prospective study, cohorts were assigned on the basis of participant-reported clinical history obtained from a screening survey and a study questionnaire. For ImmuneRACE Cohort 3, a participant was defined as recovered based on two consecutive negative NP/OP PCR tests, clearance by a healthcare professional, or resolution of symptoms. Each participant in the prospective study had whole blood, serum and a nasopharyngeal or oropharyngeal swab collected by mobile phlebotomists. Participants in the prospective study had the option to provide additional blood draws and questionnaires over a 2-month period. Before DNA extraction, prospective study blood samples were shipped either frozen or at room temperature. Overall study results and their limits: The quantity of clinical and demographic metadata differed by source and by participant and was supplied without curation.

Of note for this clone: The antigen this receptor binds is unknown. Base qualities are missing; no much larger clone stands one base away.

TCRbeta CDR3 regions were amplified from genomic DNA using the immunoSEQ Assay, a bias-controlled multiplex PCR. The published analysis was carried out like this. Nucleated cell counts per sample were estimated from amplification of reference gene primers within the assay. To quantify the absolute abundance of each unique TCRbeta CDR3 rearrangement, sequence reads were collapsed and filtered. For each sample, productive Simpson clonality was calculated as the square root of Simpson's diversity index across productive rearrangements. TCRdb's version of the immuneACCESS table is confined to in-frame rearrangements and falls short of the full clone set. An unresolved V gene accounts for under half of the shortfall where checked; the remainder is of unknown origin. V and J calls and clone size come straight from that table; D and trimming were deduced from the DNA. The sample table contains under 300,000 clones; only one count was recorded for 75% to 90% of them. The top ten constitute 1.5% to 2% of the sample.

The CDR3 goes from the cysteine to the phenylalanine over 16 residues. The entry retains the CDR3 DNA only, 48 bases that are in frame from base 1. Trimming costs V 3 bases and J 1 base, and their ends lie 14 bases apart. In the germline V gene (reference sequence), CDR1 corresponds to SGHNT and CDR2 to YYREEE. The sample was PBMCs or T cells enriched from blood (not recorded which). The sequence was collected from a woman aged 40-49 years who had recovered from COVID-19. Recombination linked TRBV5-4 to TRBJ1-5; the D gene lacks a confident call. The nucleotide sequence is TGTGCCAGCAGCTCACCGGTGGTTTCGAGCAATCAGCCCCAGCATTTT. Translated, it gives CASSSPVVSSNQPQHF.